These 17 T cell receptor beta chains came from one sample sequenced in a study of T cell changes during pregnancy in multiple sclerosis. Sequencing was performed with immunoSEQ multiplex PCR; in TCRdb, only in-frame clones are kept and a portion is missing. The sample comprises some 55,000 clones, just under 90% of which are singletons, and roughly 5.3% rests with the top ten. The sequencing input was peripheral blood from another person, used as feeder cells. Receptors originate from a human donor whose cells served as feeder cells for cultures in a pregnancy study.

There are a few counts of this clone. This rearrangement joins TRBV7-3 to TRBJ2-3; the D is unclear. CDR3 length equals 13 residues. The V and J ends lost 2 bases and 3 bases respectively, with 6 bases between them. Germline V gene sequence: CDR1 SGHTA, CDR2 FQGTGA. CDR3 protein: CASSLEATDTQYF. The CDR3 DNA is TGTGCCAGCAGCTTAGAAGCGACAGATACGCAGTATTTT.

The rearrangement links TRBV4-3 to TRBJ1-2; D is unclear. This CDR3 is built from 15 residues. Trimming shortened V by 0 bases and J by 8 bases, and 16 bases separated the two germline ends. Germline V gene data show CDR1 as LGHNA and CDR2 as YSLEER. The CDR3 nucleotides are TGCGCCAGCAGCCAAGATAGCACGTTGTACTTGGGCTACACCTTC. As protein: CASSQDSTLYLGYTF.

On this clone: Its ends do not fully match the called genes, so a read error is possible. The genes are TRBV6-6 and TRBJ1-2; 8 bases align to TRBD1. CDR3 length: 11 amino acids. From germline, CDR1 is MNHNY and CDR2 SVGAGI (reference sequence). CDR3 in DNA: TGTGCCAGCAGCCGACAGGGGCCCATCTCCTTC. Its translation is CASSRQGPISF.

A single count supports this clone. This chain uses TRBV11-3 with TRBJ2-2; no definite D call. Germline CDR1 is SGHNT and CDR2 is YENEEA. The CDR3 covers 12 residues. V dropped 5 bases and J dropped 0 bases, with 1 base sitting between them. This CDR3 reads CASSPNTGELFF. CDR3 nucleotides: TGTGCCAGCAGCCCGAACACCGGGGAGCTGTTTTTT.

The genes are TRBV6-4 and TRBJ2-3; no clear D gene. This CDR3 region has 13 residues. V was clipped by 5 bases and J by 3 bases, with 9 bases between them. Germline V gives CDR1 MRHNA, CDR2 SNTAGT. The CDR3 coding sequence is TGTGCCAGCAGTAGAGGAGAGACAGATACGCAGTATTTT. Amino acids: CASSRGETDTQYF.

The CDR3 reads CASSYGGAGTDTQYF. For the CDR3, the DNA is TGCGCCAGCAGCTACGGGGGGGCAGGCACAGATACGCAGTATTTT. The V and J genes are TRBV5-1 and TRBJ2-3, with TRBD2 matching 8 bases. The ends lost 3 bases at V and 1 base at J; junction bases unmatched: 4. The V gene's germline CDR1 is SGHRS and CDR2 YFSETQ. There are 15 residues in the CDR3.

J is TRBJ2-3 and V is TRBV5-1; D ambiguous. The CDR3 runs to 16 residues. Trimming left V 4 bases short and J 0 bases short, with 15 bases between. Germline V gives CDR1 SGHRS, CDR2 YFSETQ. CDR3 sequence reads: CASSLLTLTSTDTQYF. CDR3 bases: TGCGCCAGCAGCCTCTTGACCCTCACCAGCACAGATACGCAGTATTTT.

This clone appeared once. This chain links TRBV7-8 with TRBJ1-6; D is unclear. Trimming took 2 bases from V and 7 from J, leaving 9 bases between them. Germline V lookup: CDR1 SGHVS, CDR2 FQNEAQ. This CDR3 spans 14 amino acids. This chain's CDR3 is CASSLSRGNSPLHF. In DNA form, the CDR3 reads TGTGCCAGCAGCTTAAGTCGGGGAAATTCACCCCTCCACTTT.

The chain uses TRBV29-1 and TRBJ1-2; no firm D call. V was clipped by 1 base and J by 7 bases, with 16 bases between them. Germline assignment: CDR1 SQVTM and CDR2 ANQGSEA. The CDR3 is 14 residues long. CDR3 bases: TGCAGCGTTGAAGGGGCCGGCCCAGCGTCTGGCTACACCTTC. It yields the protein CSVEGAGPASGYTF.

The rearrangement uses TRBV19 and TRBJ1-2, with D tentatively TRBD1 (6 bases). Germline CDR1 reads LNHDA; CDR2 reads SQIVND (reference sequence). The V end lost 7 bases, the J end lost 10 bases, and 16 bases lay between the germline ends. The CDR3 has 12 amino acids. CDR3 residues: CASTQVQGAYTF. The CDR3 bases are TGTGCCAGTACTCAGGTACAGGGTGCCTACACCTTC.

This clone was observed a few times. V gene TRBV5-1 combines with J gene TRBJ2-3; tentatively, D is TRBD2 (6 bases). From germline, CDR1 is SGHRS and CDR2 YFSETQ. Trimming cost V 1 base and J 1 base, with 7 bases left between them. The CDR3 extends over 14 amino acids. In DNA, the CDR3 is TGCGCCAGCAGCTTGTTAGCGGGCACAGATACGCAGTATTTT. Protein: CASSLLAGTDTQYF.

The gene calls are TRBV18 and TRBJ2-3; 14 bases align to TRBD2. V shed 4 bases and J 2 bases; nucleotides not matched to a gene: 2. CDR1 and CDR2 from the germline V gene are KGHSH and LQKENI. The length of the CDR3 is 16 residues. The CDR3 loop is CASSQGLAGVTDTQYF. The CDR3 bases are TGTGCCAGCTCACAGGGACTAGCGGGAGTCACAGATACGCAGTATTTT.

V usage is TRBV5-1 and J usage is TRBJ2-6; D not resolved. Germline V gene sequence: CDR1 SGHRS, CDR2 YFSETQ. Trimming shortened V by 2 bases and J by 3 bases, and 12 bases separated the two germline ends. The CDR3 spans 16 residues. DNA for the CDR3: TGCGCCAGCAGCTTAACGATGGACCTTGGGGCCAACGTCCTGACTTTC. It specifies CASSLTMDLGANVLTF.

Here the CDR3 reads CASSPSGYQETQYF. CDR3 DNA sequence: TGTGCCAGCAGCCCGTCAGGTTACCAAGAGACCCAGTACTTC. The J gene is TRBJ2-5, the V gene TRBV5-4, with D uncertain. V was cut by 4 bases and J by 0 bases, with 10 bases left in between. The CDR3 consists of 14 residues. Germline V gene lookup returns CDR1 SGHNT and CDR2 YYREEE (reference sequence).

The V and J genes are TRBV6-5 and TRBJ2-7; D may be TRBD2 (6 bases). Trimming left V 2 bases short and J 2 bases short, with 10 bases between. Germline CDR1 and CDR2: MNHEY and SVGAGI. The CDR3 is 14 residues long. The chain's CDR3 is CASSYASEPYEQYF. The CDR3 bases are TGTGCCAGCAGTTACGCTAGCGAACCCTACGAGCAGTACTTC.

The V call is TRBV19, the J call TRBJ2-2, with TRBD2 as a possible D gene (6 bases). From germline, CDR1 is LNHDA and CDR2 SQIVND (reference sequence). This CDR3 has 14 residues. V dropped 4 bases and J dropped 4 bases, with 10 bases sitting between them. Here the CDR3 reads CASSSRRATGELFF. CDR3 coding DNA: TGTGCCAGTAGTAGTAGGAGGGCCACCGGGGAGCTGTTTTTT.

The chain uses TRBV18 and TRBJ2-1; 9 positions match TRBD2. The CDR3 spans 17 residues. The germline V gene encodes CDR1 KGHSH and CDR2 LQKENI. With V trimmed by 3 bases and J by 8 bases, 14 bases remained unmatched. CDR3 sequence reads: CASSPRLAVQPGDEQFF. CDR3 coding DNA: TGTGCCAGCTCACCCCGACTAGCGGTTCAACCCGGGGATGAGCAGTTCTTC. Looking up the rest from reference TRBV18 and TRBJ2-1 gives the full variable domain: NAGVMQNPRHLVRRRGQEARLRCSPMKGHSHVYWYRQLPEEGLKFMVYLQKENIIDESGMPKERFSAEFPKEGPSILRIQQVVRGDSAAYFCASSPRLAVQPGDEQFFGPGTRLTVL.